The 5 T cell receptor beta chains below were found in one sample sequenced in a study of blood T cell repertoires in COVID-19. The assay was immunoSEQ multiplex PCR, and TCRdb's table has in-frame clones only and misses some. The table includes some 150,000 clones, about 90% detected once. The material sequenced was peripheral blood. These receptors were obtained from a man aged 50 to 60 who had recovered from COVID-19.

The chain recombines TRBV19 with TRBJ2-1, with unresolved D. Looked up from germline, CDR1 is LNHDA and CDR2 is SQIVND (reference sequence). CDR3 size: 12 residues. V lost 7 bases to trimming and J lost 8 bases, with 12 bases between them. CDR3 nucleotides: TGTGCCAGTAACGCGCCCCCGGATGAGCAGTTCTTC. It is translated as CASNAPPDEQFF.

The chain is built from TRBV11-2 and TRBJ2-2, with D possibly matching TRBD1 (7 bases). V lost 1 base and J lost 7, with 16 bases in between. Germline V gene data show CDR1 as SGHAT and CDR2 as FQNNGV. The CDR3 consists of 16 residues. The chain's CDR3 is CASSLGGTEGFGELFF. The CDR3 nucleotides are TGTGCCAGCAGCTTAGGCGGGACAGAGGGGTTCGGGGAGCTGTTTTTT.

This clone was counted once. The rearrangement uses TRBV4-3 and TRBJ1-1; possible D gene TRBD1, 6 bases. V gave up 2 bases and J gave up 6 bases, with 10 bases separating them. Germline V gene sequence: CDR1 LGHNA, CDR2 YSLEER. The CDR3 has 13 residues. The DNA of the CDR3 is TGCGCCAGCAGCCAACAGGGGATGGCTGAAGCTTTCTTT. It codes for CASSQQGMAEAFF.

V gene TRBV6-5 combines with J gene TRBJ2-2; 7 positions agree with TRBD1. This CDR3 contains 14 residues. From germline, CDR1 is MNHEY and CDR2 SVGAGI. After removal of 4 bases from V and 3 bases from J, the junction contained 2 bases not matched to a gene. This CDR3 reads CASSSDRDTGELFF. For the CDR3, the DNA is TGTGCCAGCAGTTCCGACAGGGACACCGGGGAGCTGTTTTTT.

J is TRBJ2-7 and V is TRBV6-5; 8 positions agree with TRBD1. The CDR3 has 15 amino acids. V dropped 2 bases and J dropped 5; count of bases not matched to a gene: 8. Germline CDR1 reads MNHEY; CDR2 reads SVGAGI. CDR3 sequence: CASSYTGQVVNEQYF. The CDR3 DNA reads TGTGCCAGCAGTTACACGGGACAGGTAGTGAACGAGCAGTACTTC.